Following are 5 T cell receptor beta chains from one sample sequenced in a study of control samples from healthy donors and cancer patients. TCRdb's copy holds only in-frame clones and misses some; the assay was immunoSEQ multiplex PCR. The sample yields around 63,000 clones, more than 70% seen once. The specimen was PBMCs. These receptors all come from a woman in her 50s with head and neck cancer.

In its sample, this clone was seen a few times. The V gene is TRBV6-2 or TRBV6-3, the J gene TRBJ1-4; D ambiguous. Trimming removed 6 bases at V and 8 bases at J, with 13 bases between. This CDR3 is 13 amino acids long. From germline, CDR1 is MNHEY and CDR2 SVGEGT. The CDR3 nucleotides read TGTGCCAGCAGCAGAATCCGCAAGGAAAAACTGTTTTTT. This gives the protein CASSRIRKEKLFF.

The chain links TRBV23-1 to TRBJ2-3; the D call may be TRBD1 or TRBD2 (5 bases each). Being an ORF, TRBV23-1 has a function that is uncertain. The CDR3 has 16 residues. V lost 0 bases and J 2 bases, leaving 12 bases between the germline ends. Here the CDR3 reads CASSQSGPESTDTQYF. The DNA for the CDR3 is TGCGCCAGCAGTCAATCGGGACCGGAATCCACAGATACGCAGTATTTT.

The rearrangement links TRBV10-1 to TRBJ1-5, with D unresolved. The CDR3 runs 15 residues. Germline lookup yields CDR1 WNHNN and CDR2 SYGVQD (reference sequence). V was shortened by 7 bases and J by 2 bases, with 15 bases between the two germline ends. CDR3: CASNLGPGGNQPQHF. CDR3 DNA: TGCGCCAGCAACCTGGGCCCGGGTGGCAATCAGCCCCAGCATTTT.

The chain combines TRBV6-5 with TRBJ1-4; 8 nucleotides align to TRBD1. The V and J ends lost 4 bases and 7 bases, in that order; junction bases with no gene match: 11. The CDR3 extends over 16 amino acids. Germline V gene data show CDR1 as MNHEY and CDR2 as SVGAGI. The CDR3 here is CASSSPGGTGLEKLFF. In DNA form, the CDR3 reads TGTGCCAGCAGTTCACCCGGGGGGACAGGCCTTGAAAAACTGTTTTTT.

This chain joins TRBV19 and TRBJ2-5; 7 nucleotides match TRBD1. Germline V gives CDR1 LNHDA, CDR2 SQIVND (reference sequence). The CDR3 sequence is 13 residues long. V dropped 5 bases and J dropped 5; count of bases not matched to a gene: 5. The CDR3 protein is CASSRQGLETQYF. CDR3 in DNA: TGTGCCAGTAGTCGACAGGGCCTGGAGACCCAGTACTTC.